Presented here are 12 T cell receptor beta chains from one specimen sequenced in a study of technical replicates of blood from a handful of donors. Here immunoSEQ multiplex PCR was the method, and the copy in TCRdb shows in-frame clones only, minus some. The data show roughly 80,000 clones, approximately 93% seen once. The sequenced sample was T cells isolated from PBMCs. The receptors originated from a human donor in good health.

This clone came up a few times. For the CDR3, the DNA is TGTGCCAGCAGCGTCATACCCGGTAGCTCCTACGAGCAGTACTTC. Its translation is CASSVIPGSSYEQYF. The chain links TRBV5-6 to TRBJ2-7; D is uncertain. There are 15 residues in the CDR3. Looked up from germline, CDR1 is SGHDT and CDR2 is YYEEEE. V dropped 4 bases and J dropped 0 bases, with 14 bases sitting between them.

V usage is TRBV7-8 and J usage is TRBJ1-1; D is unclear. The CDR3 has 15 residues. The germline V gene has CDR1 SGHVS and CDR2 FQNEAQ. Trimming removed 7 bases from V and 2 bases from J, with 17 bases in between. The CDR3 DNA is TGTGCCAGCAAATTACGGGGATCCAAAAACACTGAAGCTTTCTTT. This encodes CASKLRGSKNTEAFF.

In nucleotides, the CDR3 is TGTGCCAGCAGTAAAACTAGCGGGAGGAGGGGCAATGAGCAGTTCTTC. Translating gives CASSKTSGRRGNEQFF. The chain combines TRBV7-3 with TRBJ2-1, with 12 bases aligning to TRBD2. The J segment lost 6 bases and the V segment lost 6 bases, leaving 9 bases of the junction unmatched. Looked up from germline, CDR1 is SGHTA and CDR2 is FQGTGA. The CDR3 is made up of 16 amino acids.

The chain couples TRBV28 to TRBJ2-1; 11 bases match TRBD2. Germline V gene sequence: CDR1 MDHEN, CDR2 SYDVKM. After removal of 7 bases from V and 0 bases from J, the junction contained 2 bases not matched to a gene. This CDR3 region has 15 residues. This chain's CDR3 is CASITSGSSYNEQFF. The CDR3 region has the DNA TGTGCCAGCATCACTAGCGGGAGCTCCTACAATGAGCAGTTCTTC.

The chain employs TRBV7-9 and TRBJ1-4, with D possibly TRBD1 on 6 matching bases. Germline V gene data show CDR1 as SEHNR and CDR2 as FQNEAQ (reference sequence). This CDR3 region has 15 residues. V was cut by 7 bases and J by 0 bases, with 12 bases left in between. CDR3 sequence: CASTLRTATNEKLFF. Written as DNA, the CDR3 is TGTGCCAGCACCCTACGGACAGCAACTAATGAAAAACTGTTTTTT.

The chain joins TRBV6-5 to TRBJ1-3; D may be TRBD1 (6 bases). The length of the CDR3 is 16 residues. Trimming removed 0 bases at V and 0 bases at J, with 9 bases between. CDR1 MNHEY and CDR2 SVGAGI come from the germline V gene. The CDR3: CASSYSGGYSGNTIYF. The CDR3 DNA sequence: TGTGCCAGCAGTTACTCTGGGGGCTACTCTGGAAACACCATATATTTT.

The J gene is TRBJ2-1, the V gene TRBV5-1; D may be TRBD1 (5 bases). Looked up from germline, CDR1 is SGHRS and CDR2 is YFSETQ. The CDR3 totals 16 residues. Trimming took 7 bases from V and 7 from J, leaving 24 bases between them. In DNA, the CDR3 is TGCGCCAGCTCTCAGCGCTGGGGCGAACTAATGAATGAGCAGTTCTTC. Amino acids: CASSQRWGELMNEQFF.

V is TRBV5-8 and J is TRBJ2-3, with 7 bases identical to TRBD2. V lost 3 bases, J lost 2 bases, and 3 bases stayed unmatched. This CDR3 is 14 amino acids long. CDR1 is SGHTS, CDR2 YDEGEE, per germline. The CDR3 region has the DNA TGTGCCAGCAGCTATCGGGGGGTCACAGATACGCAGTATTTT. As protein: CASSYRGVTDTQYF. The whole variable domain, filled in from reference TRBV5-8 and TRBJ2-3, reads EAGVTQSPTHLIKTRGQQATLRCSPISGHTSVYWYQQALGLGLQFLLWYDEGEERNRGNFPPRFSGRQFPNYSSELNVNALELEDSALYLCASSYRGVTDTQYFGPGTRLTVL.

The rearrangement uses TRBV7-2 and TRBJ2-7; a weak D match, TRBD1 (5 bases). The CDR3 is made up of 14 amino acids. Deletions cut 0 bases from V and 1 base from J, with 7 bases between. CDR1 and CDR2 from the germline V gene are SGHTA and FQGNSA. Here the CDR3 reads CASSLARASYEQYF. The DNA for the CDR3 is TGTGCCAGCAGCTTAGCCAGGGCGTCCTACGAGCAGTACTTC.

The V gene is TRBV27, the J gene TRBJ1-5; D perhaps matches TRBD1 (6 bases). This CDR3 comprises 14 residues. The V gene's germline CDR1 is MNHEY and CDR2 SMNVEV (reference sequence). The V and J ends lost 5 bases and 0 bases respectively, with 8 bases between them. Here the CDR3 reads CASSTGNSNQPQHF. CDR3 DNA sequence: TGTGCCAGCAGTACAGGGAATAGCAATCAGCCCCAGCATTTT.

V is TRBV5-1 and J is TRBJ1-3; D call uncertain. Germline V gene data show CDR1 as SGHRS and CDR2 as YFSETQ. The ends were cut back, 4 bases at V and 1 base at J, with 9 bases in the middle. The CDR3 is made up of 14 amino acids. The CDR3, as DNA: TGCGCCAGCAGCAGAGACACGTCTGGAAACACCATATATTTT. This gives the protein CASSRDTSGNTIYF.

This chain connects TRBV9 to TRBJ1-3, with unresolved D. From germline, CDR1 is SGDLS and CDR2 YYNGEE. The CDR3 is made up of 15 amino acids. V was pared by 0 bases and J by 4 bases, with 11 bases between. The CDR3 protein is CASSVGGPTGNTIYF. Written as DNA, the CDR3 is TGTGCCAGCAGCGTAGGAGGCCCAACCGGAAACACCATATATTTT.